Below, one T cell receptor beta chain is given with its context. Antigen specificity is unknown. Breast cancer patients provided tissue from their axillary draining lymph nodes. This sample was taken from a study of breast tumors, draining lymph nodes, adjacent tissues. Overall study results and limits: Tumor TCR diversity was below lymph nodes but above nontumor tissue.

This CDR3 has 14 amino acids. V dropped 6 bases and J dropped 8; count of bases not matched to a gene: 10. Per the germline V gene, CDR1 is WNHNN and CDR2 is SYGVQD (reference sequence). MiXCR was run by TCRdb on the multiplex PCR reads, yielding one entry per CDR3 protein. The repertoire holds about 140,000 distinct CDR3 sequences, with 32% as singletons. This sequence originates from a female donor with breast cancer. Some clones in this sample may be carry-over from other donors' samples. Material: axillary lymph node tissue. V is TRBV10-1 and J is TRBJ2-1; 7 nucleotides align to TRBD2. CDR3 region: CASSRGGGRDEQFF. CDR3 coding DNA: TGCGCCAGCAGCCGTGGGGGGGGTCGGGATGAGCAGTTCTTC.